This T cell receptor beta chain was sequenced in a study of cytomegalovirus exposure and HLA in healthy donors. The study ran its PCR with 60 Vbeta and 13 Jbeta primers. Clones were read by immunoSEQ multiplex PCR, and TCRdb kept only the in-frame ones, dropping some. The sample holds some 66,000 clones, around 75% seen once. V was trimmed by 5 bases and J by 2 bases, leaving 13 bases between them. Germline-derived CDR1 and CDR2 are LNHDA and SQIVND (reference sequence). The CDR3 length is 14 residues. The table lists this clone with a few counts. Sequenced sample: PBMCs. The clonotype comes from a man in his sixties in good health and CMV-seropositive. V usage is TRBV19 and J usage is TRBJ2-7; possible D gene TRBD2, 5 bases. The chain's CDR3 is CASSHGVRTYEQYF. CDR3 coding DNA: TGTGCCAGTAGTCACGGGGTCAGGACCTACGAGCAGTACTTC.